This T cell receptor beta chain was captured in a study of graft-versus-host responses after intestinal transplantation. V was pared by 0 bases and J by 5 bases, with 13 bases between. Germline CDR1 reads MGHRA; CDR2 reads YSYEKL. CDR3 length: 15 amino acids. Clones were sequenced by immunoSEQ multiplex PCR, and TCRdb holds only the in-frame ones, with some missing. Of roughly 100,000 clones listed, 85% to 95% are singletons. A note on this clone: What it binds is not known.

This rearrangement joins TRBV4-1 to TRBJ2-5; possible D gene TRBD1, 6 bases. The material was unstimulated CD8+ T cells sorted from spleen or lymph node cells, obtained before transplant. The sequence was obtained from a human donor who was the organ donor for an intestinal transplant. CDR3 bases: TGCGCCAGCAGCCAAGATAGGCCAGGGGTTGAGACCCAGTACTTC. Translated, it gives CASSQDRPGVETQYF.